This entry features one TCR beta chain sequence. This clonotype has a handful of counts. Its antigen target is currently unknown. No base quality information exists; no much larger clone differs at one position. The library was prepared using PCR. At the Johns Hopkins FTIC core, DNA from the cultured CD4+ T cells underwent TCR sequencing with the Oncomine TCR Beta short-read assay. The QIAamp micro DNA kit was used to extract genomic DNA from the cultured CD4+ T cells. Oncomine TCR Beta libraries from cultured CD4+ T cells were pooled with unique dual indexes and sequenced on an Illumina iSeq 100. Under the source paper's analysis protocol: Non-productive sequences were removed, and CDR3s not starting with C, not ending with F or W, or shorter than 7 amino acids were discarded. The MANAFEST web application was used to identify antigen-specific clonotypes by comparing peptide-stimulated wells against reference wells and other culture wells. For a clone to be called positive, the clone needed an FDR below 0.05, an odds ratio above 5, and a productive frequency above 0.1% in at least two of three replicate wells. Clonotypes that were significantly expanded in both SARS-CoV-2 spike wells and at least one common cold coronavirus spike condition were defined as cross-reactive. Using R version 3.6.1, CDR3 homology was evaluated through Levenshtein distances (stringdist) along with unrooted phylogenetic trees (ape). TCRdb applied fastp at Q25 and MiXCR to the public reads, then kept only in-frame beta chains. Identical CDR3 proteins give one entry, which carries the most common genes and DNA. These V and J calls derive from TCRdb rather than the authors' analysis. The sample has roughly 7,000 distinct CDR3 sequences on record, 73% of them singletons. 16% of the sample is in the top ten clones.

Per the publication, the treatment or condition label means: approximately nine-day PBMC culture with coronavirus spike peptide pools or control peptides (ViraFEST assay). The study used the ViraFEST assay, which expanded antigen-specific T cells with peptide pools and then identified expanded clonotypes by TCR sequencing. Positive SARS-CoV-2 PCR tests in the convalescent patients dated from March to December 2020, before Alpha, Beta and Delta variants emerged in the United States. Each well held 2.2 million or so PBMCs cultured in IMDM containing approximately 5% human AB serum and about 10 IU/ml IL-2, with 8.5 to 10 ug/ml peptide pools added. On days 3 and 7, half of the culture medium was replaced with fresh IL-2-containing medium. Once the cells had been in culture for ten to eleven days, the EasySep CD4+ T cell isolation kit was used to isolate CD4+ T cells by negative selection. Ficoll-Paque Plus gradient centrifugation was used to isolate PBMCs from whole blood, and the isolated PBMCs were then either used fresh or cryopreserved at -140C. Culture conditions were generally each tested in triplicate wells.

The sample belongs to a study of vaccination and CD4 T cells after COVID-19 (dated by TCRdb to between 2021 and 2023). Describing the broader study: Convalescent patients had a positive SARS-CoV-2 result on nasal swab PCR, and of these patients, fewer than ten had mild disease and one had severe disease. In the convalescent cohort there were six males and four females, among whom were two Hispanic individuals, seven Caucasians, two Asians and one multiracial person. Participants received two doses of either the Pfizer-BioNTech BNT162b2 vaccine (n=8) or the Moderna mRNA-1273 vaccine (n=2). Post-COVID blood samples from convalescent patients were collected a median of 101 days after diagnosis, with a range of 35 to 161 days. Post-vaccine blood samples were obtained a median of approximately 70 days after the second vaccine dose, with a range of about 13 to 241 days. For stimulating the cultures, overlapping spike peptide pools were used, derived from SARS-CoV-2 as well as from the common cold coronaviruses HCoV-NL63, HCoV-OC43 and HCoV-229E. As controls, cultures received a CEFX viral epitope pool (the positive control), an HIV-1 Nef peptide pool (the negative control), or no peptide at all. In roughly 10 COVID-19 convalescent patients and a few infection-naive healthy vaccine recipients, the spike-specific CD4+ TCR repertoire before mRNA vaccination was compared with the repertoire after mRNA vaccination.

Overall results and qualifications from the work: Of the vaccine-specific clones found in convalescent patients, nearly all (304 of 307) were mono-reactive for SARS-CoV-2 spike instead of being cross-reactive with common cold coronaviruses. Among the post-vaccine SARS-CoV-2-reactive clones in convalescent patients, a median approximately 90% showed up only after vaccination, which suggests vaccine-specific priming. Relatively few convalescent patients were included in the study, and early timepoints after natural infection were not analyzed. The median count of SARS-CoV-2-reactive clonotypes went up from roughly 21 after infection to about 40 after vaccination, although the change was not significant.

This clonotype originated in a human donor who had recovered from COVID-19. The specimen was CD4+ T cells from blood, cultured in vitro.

The CDR3 protein is CSALAQGAVGYTF. Here is the DNA: TGCAGTGCCCTAGCACAGGGGGCGGTTGGCTACACCTTC. The rearranged segments are TRBV20-1 and TRBJ1-2, and 9 junctional nucleotides match TRBD1. The germline V and J ends show losses of 6 bases and 7 bases respectively, and no gene match explains 9 bases of the junction. Reading from cysteine to phenylalanine, the CDR3 counts 13 amino acids. The CDR3 DNA has 39 bases and is translated from base 1. CDR1 and CDR2, looked up from the germline V gene (reference sequence), are DFQATT and SNEGSKA.